The clone carrying this TCR beta chain was found a few times. The repertoire was sequenced with immunoSEQ multiplex PCR; TCRdb's copy has only in-frame clones and lacks some. The sample records about 280,000 clones, 70% to 90% being singletons. The data derive from a study of blood T cell repertoires in COVID-19. The CDR3 extends over 13 amino acids. Trimming cost V 3 bases and J 5 bases, with 11 bases left between them. CDR1 and CDR2 from the germline V gene are SGHAT and FQNNGV. This chain links TRBV11-2 with TRBJ2-7, with D tentatively TRBD1 (6 bases). The sample comprised peripheral blood. The TCR comes from a woman in her 30s who had recovered from COVID-19. The CDR3 protein is CASSFSGGNEQYF. CDR3 nucleotide sequence: TGTGCCAGCAGCTTCAGTGGGGGCAACGAGCAGTACTTC.